This note documents a single T cell receptor beta chain sequence. This sample is drawn from a study of blood T cell repertoires in COVID-19. Across the whole study: Sites in the United States, Italy and Spain provided acute and convalescent COVID-19 samples. PBMCs, B-cell-depleted T cells, or T cells provided the cDNA or gDNA that made up the material.

The CDR3 totals 14 residues. Trimming cost V 0 bases and J 2 bases, with 8 bases left between them. Germline V gives CDR1 LGHDT, CDR2 YNNKEL (reference sequence). Methods used by the authors: The assay estimated nucleated cells by amplifying reference gene primers. TCRdb's table, derived via immunoSEQ multiplex PCR, lists solely in-frame clones and lacks some. The D gene and trimming were derived from the DNA, and the V and J assignments and clone size from that table. In the table there are about 170,000 clones, 83% of which are singletons. This chain connects TRBV3-1 (or the pseudogene TRBV3-2) to TRBJ2-7, with D uncertain. The sequenced sample consisted of peripheral blood. The sequence came from a woman aged 80 or over with acute or convalescent COVID-19. The CDR3 here is CASSQDPVPYEQYF. DNA for the CDR3: TGTGCCAGCAGCCAAGATCCCGTCCCCTACGAGCAGTACTTC.